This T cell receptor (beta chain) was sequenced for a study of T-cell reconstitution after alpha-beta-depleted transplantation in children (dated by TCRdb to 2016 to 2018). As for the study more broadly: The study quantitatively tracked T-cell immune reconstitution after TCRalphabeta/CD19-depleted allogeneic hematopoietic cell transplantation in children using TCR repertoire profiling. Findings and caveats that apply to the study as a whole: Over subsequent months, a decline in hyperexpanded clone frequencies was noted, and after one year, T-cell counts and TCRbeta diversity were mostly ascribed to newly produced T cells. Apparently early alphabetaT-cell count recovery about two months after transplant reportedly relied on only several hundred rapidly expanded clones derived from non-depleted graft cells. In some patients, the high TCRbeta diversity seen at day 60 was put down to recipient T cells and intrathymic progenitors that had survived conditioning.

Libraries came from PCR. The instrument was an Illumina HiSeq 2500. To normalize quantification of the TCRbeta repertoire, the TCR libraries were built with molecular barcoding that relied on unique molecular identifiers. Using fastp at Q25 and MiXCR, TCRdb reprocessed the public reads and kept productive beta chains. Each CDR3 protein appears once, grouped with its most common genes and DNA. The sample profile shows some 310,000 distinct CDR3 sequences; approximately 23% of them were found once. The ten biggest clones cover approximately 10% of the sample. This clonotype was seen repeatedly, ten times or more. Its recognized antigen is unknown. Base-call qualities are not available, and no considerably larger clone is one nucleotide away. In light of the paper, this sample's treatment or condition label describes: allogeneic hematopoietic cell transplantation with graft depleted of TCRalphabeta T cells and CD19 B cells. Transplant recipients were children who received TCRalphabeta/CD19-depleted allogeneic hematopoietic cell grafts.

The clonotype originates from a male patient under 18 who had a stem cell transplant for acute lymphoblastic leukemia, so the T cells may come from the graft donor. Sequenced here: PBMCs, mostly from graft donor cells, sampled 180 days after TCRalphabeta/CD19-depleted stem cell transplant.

This receptor carries the CDR3 CASSSGTSGTDTQYF. The nucleotide sequence is TGTGCCAGCAGTAGCGGGACTAGCGGAACAGATACGCAGTATTTT. This chain joins TRBV12-3 or TRBV12-4 to TRBJ2-3; TRBD2 lines up with 11 middle nucleotides. The CDR3 starts with the cysteine, ends with the phenylalanine, and has 15 residues. Here the CDR3 DNA is all that survives: 45 bases in frame from base 1. For this chain, trimming is 5 bases at the V end and 3 bases at the J end, and the number of junction bases without a gene match is 4.